Sequencing of this TCR beta chain was carried out in a study of technical replicates of blood from a handful of donors. The data were produced by immunoSEQ multiplex PCR, yet TCRdb's version contains in-frame clones alone and is incomplete. The sample carries tens of thousands of clones, 95% to 98% recorded once. Trimming removed 8 bases from V and 1 base from J, with 6 bases in between. Germline assignment: CDR1 MNHEY and CDR2 SMNVEV (reference sequence). There are 11 residues in the CDR3. This receptor was taken from a human donor in good health. This sequence joins TRBV27 and TRBJ2-7, with D possibly matching TRBD1 (6 bases). Sequences were obtained from T cells isolated from PBMCs. The CDR3 here is CASGQSYEQYF. In DNA, the CDR3 is TGTGCCAGCGGACAGTCCTACGAGCAGTACTTC.